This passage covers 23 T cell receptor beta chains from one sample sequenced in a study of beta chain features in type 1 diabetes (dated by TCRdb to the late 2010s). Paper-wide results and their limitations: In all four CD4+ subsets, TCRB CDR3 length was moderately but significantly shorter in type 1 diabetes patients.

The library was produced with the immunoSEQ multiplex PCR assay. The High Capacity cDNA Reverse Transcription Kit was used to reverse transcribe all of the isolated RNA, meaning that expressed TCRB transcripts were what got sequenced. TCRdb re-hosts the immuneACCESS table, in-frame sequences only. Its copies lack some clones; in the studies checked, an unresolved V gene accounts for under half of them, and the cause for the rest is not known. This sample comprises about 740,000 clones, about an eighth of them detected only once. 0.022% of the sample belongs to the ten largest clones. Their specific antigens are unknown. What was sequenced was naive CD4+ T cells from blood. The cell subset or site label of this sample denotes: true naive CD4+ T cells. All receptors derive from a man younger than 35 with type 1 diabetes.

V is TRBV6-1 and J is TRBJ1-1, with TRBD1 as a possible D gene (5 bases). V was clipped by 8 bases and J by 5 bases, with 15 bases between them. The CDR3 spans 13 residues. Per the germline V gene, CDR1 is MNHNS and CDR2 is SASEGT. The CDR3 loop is CASGRSGRTEAFF. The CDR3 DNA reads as TGTGCCAGCGGCCGGTCAGGGAGAACTGAAGCTTTCTTT.

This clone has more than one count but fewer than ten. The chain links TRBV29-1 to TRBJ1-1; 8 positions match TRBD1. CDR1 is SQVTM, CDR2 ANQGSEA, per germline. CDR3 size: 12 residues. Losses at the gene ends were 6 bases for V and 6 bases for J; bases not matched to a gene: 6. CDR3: CSVDRGSAEAFF. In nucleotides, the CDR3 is TGCAGCGTAGACAGGGGAAGCGCTGAAGCTTTCTTT. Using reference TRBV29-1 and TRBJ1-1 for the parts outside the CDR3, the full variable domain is SAVISQKPSRDICQRGTSLTIQCQVDSQVTMMFWYRQQPGQSLTLIATANQGSEATYESGFVIDKFPISRPNLTFSTLTVSNMSPEDSSIYLCSVDRGSAEAFFGQGTRLTVV.

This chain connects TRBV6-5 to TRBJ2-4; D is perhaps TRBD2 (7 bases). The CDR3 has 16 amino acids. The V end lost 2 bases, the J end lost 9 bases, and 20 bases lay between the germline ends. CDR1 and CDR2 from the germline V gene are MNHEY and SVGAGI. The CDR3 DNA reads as TGTGCCAGCAGTTACGGCTGGGGGGGGGCCAGCGGCATTCAGTACTTC. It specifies CASSYGWGGASGIQYF.

CDR3 sequence reads: CASSGQNGEKLFF. CDR3 DNA sequence: TGTGCCAGCAGTGGACAGAACGGGGAAAAACTGTTTTTT. The chain is built from TRBV6-6 and TRBJ1-4, with D tentatively TRBD1 (6 bases). Germline assignment: CDR1 MNHNY and CDR2 SVGAGI (reference sequence). The V gene lost 5 bases and the J gene lost 8 bases, with 12 bases spanning the gap. This CDR3 region has 13 residues.

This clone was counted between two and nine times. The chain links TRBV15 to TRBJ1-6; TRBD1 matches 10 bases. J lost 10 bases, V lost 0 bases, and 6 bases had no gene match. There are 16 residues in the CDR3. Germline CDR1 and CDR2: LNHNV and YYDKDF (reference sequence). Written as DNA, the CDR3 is TGTGCCACCAGCAGAGATCGGACAGGGGGAGGATCACCCCTCCACTTT. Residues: CATSRDRTGGGSPLHF. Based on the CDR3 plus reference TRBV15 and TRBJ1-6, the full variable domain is DAMVIQNPRYQVTQFGKPVTLSCSQTLNHNVMYWYQQKSSQAPKLLFHYYDKDFNNEADTPDNFQSRRPNTSFCFLDIRSPGLGDTAMYLCATSRDRTGGGSPLHFGNGTRLTVT.

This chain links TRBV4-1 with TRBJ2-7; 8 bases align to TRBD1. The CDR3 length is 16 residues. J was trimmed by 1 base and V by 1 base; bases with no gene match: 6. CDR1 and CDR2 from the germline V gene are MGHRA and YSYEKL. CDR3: CASSQGPGGMSYEQYF. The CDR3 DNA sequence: TGCGCCAGCAGCCAAGGCCCAGGGGGCATGTCCTACGAGCAGTACTTC.

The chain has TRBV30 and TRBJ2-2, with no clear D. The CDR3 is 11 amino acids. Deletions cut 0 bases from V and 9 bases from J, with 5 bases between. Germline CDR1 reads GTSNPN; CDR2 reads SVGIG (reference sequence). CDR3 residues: CAWSVSWELFF. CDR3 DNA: TGTGCCTGGAGTGTTAGCTGGGAGCTGTTTTTT.

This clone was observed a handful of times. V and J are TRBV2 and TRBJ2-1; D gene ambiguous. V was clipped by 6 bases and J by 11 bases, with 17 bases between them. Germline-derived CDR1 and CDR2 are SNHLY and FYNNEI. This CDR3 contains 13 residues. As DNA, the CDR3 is TGTGCCAGCAGCCCCGAATCAGCCGAGAAGCAGTTCTTC. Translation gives CASSPESAEKQFF.

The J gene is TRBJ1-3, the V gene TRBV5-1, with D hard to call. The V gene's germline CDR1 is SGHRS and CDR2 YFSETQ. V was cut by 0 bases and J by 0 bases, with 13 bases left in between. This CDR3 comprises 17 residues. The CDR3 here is CASSLAADKSSGNTIYF. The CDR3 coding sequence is TGCGCCAGCAGCTTGGCCGCGGATAAGAGCTCTGGAAACACCATATATTTT.

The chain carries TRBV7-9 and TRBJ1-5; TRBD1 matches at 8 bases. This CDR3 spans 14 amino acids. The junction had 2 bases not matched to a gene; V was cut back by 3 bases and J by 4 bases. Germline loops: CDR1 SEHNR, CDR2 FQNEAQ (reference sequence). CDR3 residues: CASSLDRANQPQHF. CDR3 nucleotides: TGTGCCAGCAGCTTGGACAGGGCAAATCAGCCCCAGCATTTT.

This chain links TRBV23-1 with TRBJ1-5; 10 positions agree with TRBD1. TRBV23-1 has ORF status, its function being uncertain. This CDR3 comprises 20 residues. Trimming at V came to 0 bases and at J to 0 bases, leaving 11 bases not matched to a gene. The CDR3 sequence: CASSQSGDRGYTLSNQPQHF. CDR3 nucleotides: TGCGCCAGCAGTCAATCGGGGGACAGGGGTTATACCCTTAGCAATCAGCCCCAGCATTTT.

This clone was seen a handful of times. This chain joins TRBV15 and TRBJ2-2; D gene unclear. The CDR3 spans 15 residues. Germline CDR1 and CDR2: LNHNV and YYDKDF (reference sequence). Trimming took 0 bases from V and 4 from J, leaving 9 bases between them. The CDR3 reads CATSRDLVFTGELFF. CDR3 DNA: TGTGCCACCAGCAGAGATCTTGTGTTCACCGGGGAGCTGTTTTTT.

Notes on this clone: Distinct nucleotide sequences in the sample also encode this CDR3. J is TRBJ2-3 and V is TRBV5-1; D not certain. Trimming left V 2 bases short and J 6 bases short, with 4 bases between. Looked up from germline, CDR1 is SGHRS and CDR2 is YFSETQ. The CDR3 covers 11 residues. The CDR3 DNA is TGCGCCAGCAGCTTAGGGGATACGCAGTATTTT. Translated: CASSLGDTQYF.

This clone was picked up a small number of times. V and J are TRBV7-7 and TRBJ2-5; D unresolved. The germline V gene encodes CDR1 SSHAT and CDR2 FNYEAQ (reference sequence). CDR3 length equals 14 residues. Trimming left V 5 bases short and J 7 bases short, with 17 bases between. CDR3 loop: CASSDNRTPGTQYF. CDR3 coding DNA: TGTGCCAGCAGCGATAACCGGACCCCGGGGACCCAGTACTTC.

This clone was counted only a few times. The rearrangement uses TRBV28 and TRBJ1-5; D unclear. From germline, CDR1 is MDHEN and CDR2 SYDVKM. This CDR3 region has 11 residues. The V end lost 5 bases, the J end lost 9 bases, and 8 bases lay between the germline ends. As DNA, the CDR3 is TGTGCCAGCAGTCCTTATGGGCCCCAGCATTTT. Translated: CASSPYGPQHF.

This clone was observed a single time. CDR3 loop: CASSFSGNTIYF. The CDR3, as DNA: TGTGCCAGCAGCTTCTCCGGAAACACCATATATTTT. The chain uses TRBV7-8 and TRBJ1-3, with D unresolved. Trimming left V 3 bases short and J 4 bases short, with 4 bases between. The CDR3 is 12 residues long. CDR1 SGHVS and CDR2 FQNEAQ come from the germline V gene.

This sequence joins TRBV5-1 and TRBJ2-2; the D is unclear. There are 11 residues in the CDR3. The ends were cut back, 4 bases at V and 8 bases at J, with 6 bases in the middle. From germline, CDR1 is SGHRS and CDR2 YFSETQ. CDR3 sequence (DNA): TGCGCCAGCAGCGTCAGGGGGGAGCTGTTTTTT. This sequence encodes CASSVRGELFF.

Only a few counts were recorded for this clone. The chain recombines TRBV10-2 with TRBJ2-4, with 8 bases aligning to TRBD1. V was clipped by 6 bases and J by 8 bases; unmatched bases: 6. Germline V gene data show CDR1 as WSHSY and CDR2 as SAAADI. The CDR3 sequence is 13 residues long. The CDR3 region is CASSQGAKDIQYF. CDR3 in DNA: TGCGCCAGCAGCCAGGGGGCTAAGGACATTCAGTACTTC.

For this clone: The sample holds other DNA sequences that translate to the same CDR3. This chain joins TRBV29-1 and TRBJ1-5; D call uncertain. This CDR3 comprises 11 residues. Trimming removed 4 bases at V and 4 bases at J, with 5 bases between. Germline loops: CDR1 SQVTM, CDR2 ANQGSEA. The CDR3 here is CSVGGNQPQHF. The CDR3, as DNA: TGCAGCGTTGGCGGAAATCAGCCCCAGCATTTT.

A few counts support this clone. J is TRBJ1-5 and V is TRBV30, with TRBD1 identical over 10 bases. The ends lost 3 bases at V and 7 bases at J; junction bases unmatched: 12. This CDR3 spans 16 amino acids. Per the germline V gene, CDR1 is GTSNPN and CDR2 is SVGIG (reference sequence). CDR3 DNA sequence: TGTGCCTGGAGCCCCCCCGGGACAGGGGTAAGGCAGCCCCAGCATTTT. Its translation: CAWSPPGTGVRQPQHF.

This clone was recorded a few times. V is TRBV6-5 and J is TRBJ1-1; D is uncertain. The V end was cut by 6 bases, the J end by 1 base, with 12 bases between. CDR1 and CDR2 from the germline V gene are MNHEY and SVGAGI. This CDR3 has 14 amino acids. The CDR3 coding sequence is TGTGCCAGCAGACGAGACGGTTCGAACACTGAAGCTTTCTTT. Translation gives CASRRDGSNTEAFF.

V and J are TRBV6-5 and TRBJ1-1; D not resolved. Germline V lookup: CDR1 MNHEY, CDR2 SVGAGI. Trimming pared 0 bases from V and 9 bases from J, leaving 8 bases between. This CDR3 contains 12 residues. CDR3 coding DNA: TGTGCCAGCAGTTACTCTGATGGGAAAGCTTTCTTT. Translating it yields CASSYSDGKAFF.

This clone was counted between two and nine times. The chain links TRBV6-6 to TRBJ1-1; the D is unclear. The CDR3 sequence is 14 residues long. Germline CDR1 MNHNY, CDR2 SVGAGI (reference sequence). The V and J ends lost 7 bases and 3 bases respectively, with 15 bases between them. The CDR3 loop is CASTLSVGDTEAFF. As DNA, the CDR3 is TGTGCCAGCACCCTAAGTGTGGGAGACACTGAAGCTTTCTTT.